These 4 T cell receptor beta chains share one sample of origin, sequenced in a study of blood T cell repertoires in COVID-19. Measured with immunoSEQ multiplex PCR; TCRdb has only the in-frame clones, and not every one. The sample lists some 320,000 clones; around 87% were seen once. The specimen sequenced was peripheral blood. Source of these receptors: a woman between 45 and 65 years old who had recovered from COVID-19.

The CDR3 spells CASSLGPVAADLRGYRTEAFF. CDR3 nucleotides: TGTGCCAGCAGTCTCGGCCCTGTCGCAGCGGATCTCAGGGGGTACCGCACTGAAGCTTTCTTT. The V and J genes are TRBV6-2 or TRBV6-3 and TRBJ1-1; 7 bases are a match to TRBD1. Per the germline V gene, CDR1 is MNHEY and CDR2 is SVGEGT. The trim removed 5 bases at V and 4 bases at J, leaving 28 bases unmatched. This CDR3 has 21 residues.

This sequence joins TRBV5-4 and TRBJ1-1; 7 bases fit TRBD1. V shed 4 bases, J shed 4 bases, and the junction held 4 bases outside the gene matches. The CDR3 has 13 amino acids. Germline V gene data show CDR1 as SGHNT and CDR2 as YYREEE (reference sequence). The CDR3 loop is CASSPQGVTEAFF. The DNA for the CDR3 is TGTGCCAGCAGCCCGCAGGGGGTCACTGAAGCTTTCTTT.

The V and J genes are TRBV28 and TRBJ1-1; perhaps TRBD1 as D (6 bases). The germline V gene encodes CDR1 MDHEN and CDR2 SYDVKM. With 10 bases removed from V and 1 base from J, the gap between germline ends came to 16 bases. This CDR3 is built from 14 residues. The CDR3 protein is CATITVTGNTEAFF. The CDR3 nucleotides are TGTGCCACGATCACCGTGACAGGGAACACTGAAGCTTTCTTT.

This clone has more than one count but fewer than ten. This rearrangement joins TRBV30 to TRBJ1-1, with TRBD1 identical over 7 bases. The V gene end was trimmed by 3 bases and the J gene end by 0 bases; junction bases not matched to a gene: 7. This CDR3 contains 15 residues. CDR1 and CDR2 (germline): GTSNPN, SVGIG (reference sequence). In DNA form, the CDR3 reads TGTGCCTGGAGAGGCGGGGACAGAATGAACACTGAAGCTTTCTTT. Translating gives CAWRGGDRMNTEAFF.